The 3 T cell receptor beta chains presented below share a single source sample, sequenced in a study of shared clonotypes between healthy human individuals. Sequenced by immunoSEQ multiplex PCR; TCRdb stores in-frame clones only, minus some. The table has 2 million or so clones, approximately 95% seen once; the top ten hold about 0.13%. The source material was naive CD4+ T cells sorted from blood. Documented subset: CD45RA+ positively selected. The receptor set was obtained from a man aged 18-30 years in good health.

The genes are TRBV28 and TRBJ1-2; D uncertain. The germline V gene has CDR1 MDHEN and CDR2 SYDVKM. The CDR3 loop spans 12 amino acids. Trimming left V 8 bases short and J 8 bases short, with 15 bases between. Here the CDR3 DNA reads TGTGCCAGCCGGATAGTAGGGCAAGGCTACACCTTC. The encoded protein is CASRIVGQGYTF.

This clone came up once. The chain carries TRBV10-3 and TRBJ2-7; D unresolved. CDR1 is ENHRY and CDR2 is SYGVKD in the germline V gene. This CDR3 spans 11 amino acids. The V end lost 8 bases, the J end lost 4 bases, and 9 bases lay between the germline ends. The CDR3 sequence is CAIGGIYEQYF. The CDR3 DNA sequence: TGTGCCATCGGTGGGATTTACGAGCAGTACTTC.

This rearrangement joins TRBV10-3 to TRBJ2-5, with a tentative D call TRBD1 (5 bases). The CDR3 loop spans 13 amino acids. The germline V and J ends were trimmed by 11 bases and 0 bases, with 13 bases remaining between them. Germline lookup yields CDR1 ENHRY and CDR2 SYGVKD. CDR3 DNA sequence: TGTGCCGCGAAAAGCAGGGACCAAGAGACCCAGTACTTC. It translates to CAAKSRDQETQYF.